This is a list of T cell receptor beta chains from one sample in a study of vaccination and CD4 T cells after COVID-19. What these receptors recognize is not known. MiXCR, run by TCRdb on the PCR reads, gives a single entry per CDR3 protein. This sample has roughly 3,100 distinct CDR3 sequences, with 24% found just once. The specimen was CD4+ T cells from blood, cultured in vitro, collected after SARS-CoV-2 vaccination. All receptors derive from a human donor who had recovered from COVID-19. Each CDR3 is given with its conserved first and last residue. D genes are given only for firm matches. For some rows the clone size is stated as once, few or many, or as a class when expanded; others skip it.

>NA|medium-sized|TRBJ2-7|TRBV7-9
TGTGCCAGCAGTCTGGTCGGCGGCGGGACAATCGGCGGGCAGTACTTC
CASSLVGGGTIGGQYF
>TRBD1|NA|TRBJ1-2|TRBV5-6
TGTGCCAGCAGCCGGGACAGGGTGTATGGCTACACCTTC
CASSRDRVYGYTF
>NA|NA|TRBJ2-3|TRBV20-1
TGCAGTGCACCCCCAGCCCCAGGGTCGGGCACAGATACGCAGTATTTT
CSAPPAPGSGTDTQYF
>TRBD1|medium-sized|TRBJ2-7|TRBV7-3
TGTGCCAGCAGCTCCAGGACAGGGGACTACGAGCAGTACTTC
CASSSRTGDYEQYF
>NA|few|TRBJ2-4|TRBV7-2
TGTGCCAGCAGCTTAGGCGAGGGAAGGGCCAAAAACATTCAGTACTTC
CASSLGEGRAKNIQYF
>NA|many|TRBJ1-2|TRBV7-9
TGTGCCAGCAGACGGGAGGGGGGTAACTATGGCTACACCTTC
CASRREGGNYGYTF
>TRBD2|many|TRBJ2-1|TRBV7-2
TGTGCCAGCAGCTTCGGCGGGGGGGTTCCCCGCGGGGAGCAGTTCTTC
CASSFGGGVPRGEQFF
>NA|NA|TRBJ2-3|TRBV6-2/TRBV6-3
TGTGCCAGCAGTTACGGTAGGCAGGGGACAGATACGCAGTATTTT
CASSYGRQGTDTQYF
>TRBD1|few|TRBJ1-2|TRBV27
TGTGCCAGCAGTAGGACAGGGTCCAACTATGGCTACACCTTC
CASSRTGSNYGYTF
>TRBD1|few|TRBJ1-2|TRBV6-1
TGTGCCAGCAGCGAGGACAGGGGGGCTTCCAACTATGGCTACACCTTC
CASSEDRGASNYGYTF
>TRBD1|NA|TRBJ2-7|TRBV4-3
TGCGCCAGCAGCCAAGATCGGACAGGTCCCTACGAGCAGTACTTC
CASSQDRTGPYEQYF
>TRBD1|few|TRBJ1-5|TRBV6-2/TRBV6-3
TGTGCCAGCAAAGACAGCGGACAGGGGGCTCAGCCCCAGCATTTT
CASKDSGQGAQPQHF
>TRBD2|NA|TRBJ2-3|TRBV20-1
TGCAGTGCTAGAGACCGGGGGGGGGTCAGCACAGATGCGCAGTATTTT
CSARDRGGVSTDAQYF
>TRBD2|medium-sized|TRBJ2-7|TRBV7-2
TGTGCCAGCAGCTTAACCCAACTAGCGGGGGGTTGGCACTTC
CASSLTQLAGGWHF
>NA|medium-sized|TRBJ1-2|TRBV7-2
TGTGCCAGCAGCCACACTGTTTATGGCTACACCTTC
CASSHTVYGYTF
>NA|NA|TRBJ1-3|TRBV20-1
TGCAGTGCTAGGGGCTCGGGGCCTGGAAACACCATATATTTT
CSARGSGPGNTIYF
>NA|many|TRBJ1-6|TRBV20-1
TGCAGTGCTAGAGATAATTTCGGGAATTCACCCCTCCACTTT
CSARDNFGNSPLHF
>TRBD1|NA|TRBJ1-1|TRBV29-1
TGCAGCGTCCCGGTAACCCGGGACAGTGAAGCTTTCTTT
CSVPVTRDSEAFF
>NA|NA|TRBJ2-1|TRBV7-9
TGTGCCAGCAGCTGGGCTTTAGGGGGGAGATCCTACAATGAGCAGTTCTTC
CASSWALGGRSYNEQFF
>TRBD1|NA|TRBJ1-1|TRBV6-2/TRBV6-3
TGTGCCAGCAGCCAGGGACAGACCCCCGGGAACACTGAAGCTTTCTTT
CASSQGQTPGNTEAFF
>TRBD1|few|TRBJ1-2|TRBV2
TGTGCCAGCAGTGAAGGACAGGGGGCAGAGGGCTACACCTTC
CASSEGQGAEGYTF
>NA|NA|TRBJ2-1|TRBV24-1
TGTGCCACCAGTGATCCCTGGATTTCCAATGAGCAGTTCTTC
CATSDPWISNEQFF
>NA|medium-sized|TRBJ2-7|TRBV7-3
TGTGCCAGCAGCCTAGGGGGGCCCTACGAGCAGTACTTC
CASSLGGPYEQYF
>NA|few|TRBJ2-7|TRBV20-1
TGCAGTGCTAGGGATTTGGGGTTCCCTTACGAGCAGTACTTC
CSARDLGFPYEQYF
>NA|many|TRBJ1-2|TRBV6-5
TGTGCCAGCAGTTACTCGAAGGCCGAAGCCTATGGCTACACCTTC
CASSYSKAEAYGYTF
>TRBD1|NA|TRBJ1-5|TRBV4-1
TGCGCCAGCAGCCCGGGCAACAGGGGGCCCAATCAGCCCCAGCATTTT
CASSPGNRGPNQPQHF